The 10 T cell receptor beta chains given below trace back to one sample, sequenced in a study of immune cell composition in non-small cell lung cancer. Sequencing used immunoSEQ multiplex PCR; TCRdb keeps in-frame clones, though not all of them. Of roughly 3,000 clones in the sample, 84% were seen once. Normal lung was taken at the farthest possible site, at least 3 cm from tumour. Material for sequencing was non-adjacent lung tissue. The source of these receptors is a human donor with non-small cell lung cancer.

The V and J genes are TRBV19 and TRBJ2-2; 11 positions match TRBD2. The length of the CDR3 is 16 residues. Unmatched junction bases numbered 7, after V lost 4 bases and J lost 6 bases. Germline-derived CDR1 and CDR2 are LNHDA and SQIVND (reference sequence). The DNA for the CDR3 is TGTGCCAGTAGTAAGACTAGCGGGATAACGGCCGGGGAGCTGTTTTTT. Translation: CASSKTSGITAGELFF.

This clone was found once. This chain joins TRBV4-3 and TRBJ1-2, with D possibly matching TRBD1 (5 bases). CDR1 and CDR2 from the germline V gene are LGHNA and YSLEER. This CDR3 region has 15 residues. V was trimmed by 1 base and J by 7 bases, leaving 16 bases between them. Written as DNA, the CDR3 is TGCGCCAGCAGCCAAGCTGCCGGAGGGGAGGGTGGCTACACCTTC. This encodes CASSQAAGGEGGYTF.

The table lists this clone with a count of one. The rearrangement links TRBV6-5 to TRBJ2-7; 10 positions match TRBD1. This CDR3 region has 16 residues. The germline V gene encodes CDR1 MNHEY and CDR2 SVGAGI. Trimming at V came to 2 bases and at J to 6 bases, leaving 10 bases not matched to a gene. This chain's CDR3 is CASSYASGTGVVEQYF. The CDR3 region has the DNA TGTGCCAGCAGTTACGCTTCCGGGACAGGGGTCGTCGAGCAGTACTTC.

V gene TRBV19 combines with J gene TRBJ1-3, with D possibly TRBD1 on 6 matching bases. The CDR3 covers 14 residues. The V end lost 9 bases, the J end lost 4 bases, and 16 bases lay between the germline ends. The germline V gene encodes CDR1 LNHDA and CDR2 SQIVND (reference sequence). In DNA, the CDR3 is TGTGCCAGCTGCAGAGGGGGATCGGGAAACACCATATATTTT. Its protein is CASCRGGSGNTIYF.

The V and J genes are TRBV7-8 and TRBJ2-7; no reliable D call. This CDR3 region has 13 residues. From germline, CDR1 is SGHVS and CDR2 FQNEAQ. V dropped 0 bases and J dropped 6 bases, with 9 bases sitting between them. The CDR3 bases are TGTGCCAGCAGCTTAGCCCCGGGTGGCGAGCAGTACTTC. This sequence encodes CASSLAPGGEQYF.

J is TRBJ2-7 and V is TRBV9, with D tentatively TRBD2 (6 bases). Germline CDR1 SGDLS, CDR2 YYNGEE. CDR3 size: 12 residues. The germline V and J ends were trimmed by 3 bases and 7 bases, with 11 bases remaining between them. CDR3 sequence: CASSAVGGEQYF. In DNA form, the CDR3 reads TGTGCCAGCAGCGCCGTCGGGGGTGAGCAGTACTTC.

The CDR3 DNA sequence: TGTGCCAGTAGTATCGAGTCTTATGGCTACACCTTC. Its protein product is CASSIESYGYTF. This chain connects TRBV19 to TRBJ1-2; no clear D gene. Germline CDR1 reads LNHDA; CDR2 reads SQIVND (reference sequence). This CDR3 region has 12 residues. Trimming removed 3 bases from V and 5 bases from J, with 7 bases in between.

The V and J genes are TRBV7-6 and TRBJ1-1; D is perhaps TRBD1 (6 bases). The V and J ends lost 5 bases and 8 bases respectively, with 18 bases between them. CDR1 SGHVS and CDR2 FNYEAQ come from the germline V gene. This CDR3 contains 14 residues. The CDR3 here is CASSLPLGAEEAFF. The CDR3 nucleotides are TGTGCCAGCAGCCTCCCCTTGGGGGCGGAGGAAGCTTTCTTT. The variable domain in full, with the rest retrieved from reference TRBV7-6 and TRBJ1-1, is GAGVSQSPRYKVTKRGQDVALRCDPISGHVSLYWYRQALGQGPEFLTYFNYEAQQDKSGLPNDRFSAERPEGSISTLTIQRTEQRDSAMYRCASSLPLGAEEAFFGQGTRLTVV.

In its sample, this clone was seen a few times. The rearrangement uses TRBV18 and TRBJ1-2, with D tentatively TRBD1 (5 bases). Trimming took 6 bases from V and 8 from J, leaving 19 bases between them. This CDR3 comprises 14 residues. Germline loops: CDR1 KGHSH, CDR2 LQKENI. The CDR3 coding sequence is TGTGCCAGCTCGAAAGGGACGGGAGGATGGGGCTACACCTTC. It specifies CASSKGTGGWGYTF. The whole variable domain, filled in from reference TRBV18 and TRBJ1-2, reads NAGVMQNPRHLVRRRGQEARLRCSPMKGHSHVYWYRQLPEEGLKFMVYLQKENIIDESGMPKERFSAEFPKEGPSILRIQQVVRGDSAAYFCASSKGTGGWGYTFGSGTRLTVV.

The rearrangement links TRBV9 to TRBJ2-2; 7 positions match TRBD2. The J segment lost 6 bases and the V segment lost 1 base, leaving 9 bases of the junction unmatched. The length of the CDR3 is 16 residues. Germline V CDR1 and CDR2: SGDLS, YYNGEE. The CDR3 region is CASSVFAGANSGELFF. DNA of the CDR3: TGTGCCAGCAGCGTATTCGCGGGAGCAAATTCCGGGGAGCTGTTTTTT.